This T cell receptor (beta chain) was sequenced for a study of cytomegalovirus exposure and HLA in healthy donors. Study-level results: Most CMV-associated TCR beta chains were later found to appear HLA-restricted.

The ends were cut back, 2 bases at V and 7 bases at J, with 9 bases in the middle. This CDR3 region has 12 residues. The germline V gene has CDR1 SGHNT and CDR2 YYREEE (reference sequence). Remarks on this clone: Its cognate antigen is unknown.

Use of 60 Vbeta and 13 Jbeta primers characterized the PCR. TCRdb's table, derived via immunoSEQ multiplex PCR, lists solely in-frame clones and lacks some. The sample records 95,000 to 150,000 clones, over 70% being singletons. Input material: PBMCs. The V call is TRBV5-4, the J call TRBJ1-1, with unresolved D. The sequence was obtained from a female donor in good health and CMV-seronegative. The CDR3 sequence: CASSFRAGEAFF. The CDR3 DNA follows: TGTGCCAGCAGCTTCCGGGCGGGTGAAGCTTTCTTT.